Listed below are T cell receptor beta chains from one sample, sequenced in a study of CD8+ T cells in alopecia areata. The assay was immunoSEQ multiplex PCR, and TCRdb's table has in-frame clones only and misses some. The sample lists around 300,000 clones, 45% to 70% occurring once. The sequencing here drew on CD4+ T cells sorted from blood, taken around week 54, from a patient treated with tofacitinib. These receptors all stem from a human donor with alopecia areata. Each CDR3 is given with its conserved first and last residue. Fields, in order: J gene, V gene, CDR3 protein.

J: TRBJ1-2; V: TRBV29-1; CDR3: CSVTSGGSGYTF
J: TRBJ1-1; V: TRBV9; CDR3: CASSVATGATEAFF
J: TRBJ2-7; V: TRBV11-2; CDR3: CASSLGRDYEQYF
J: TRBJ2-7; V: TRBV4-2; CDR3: CASSQDPLGGYEQYF
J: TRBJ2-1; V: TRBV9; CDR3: CASSVGAGFEQFF
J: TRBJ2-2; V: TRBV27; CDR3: CASSSRTRRGLGTGELFF
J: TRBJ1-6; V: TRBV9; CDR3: CASSQGMWNSPLHF
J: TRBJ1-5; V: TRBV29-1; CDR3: CSVAATGTQPQHF
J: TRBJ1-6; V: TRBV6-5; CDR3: CASRLTDRRSPLHF
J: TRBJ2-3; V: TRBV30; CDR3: CAWRWGPTDTQYF
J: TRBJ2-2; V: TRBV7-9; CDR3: CASSLVPRAAGTGELFF
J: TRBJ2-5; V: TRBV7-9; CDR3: CASSNPQETQYF
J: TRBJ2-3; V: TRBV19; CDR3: CASTLGSQADTQYF
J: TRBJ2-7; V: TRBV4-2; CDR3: CASSQRTSGGSYEQYF
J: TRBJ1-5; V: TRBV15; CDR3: CATSRVGHSDQPQHF
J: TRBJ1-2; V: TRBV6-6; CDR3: CAGGDRKDYGYTF
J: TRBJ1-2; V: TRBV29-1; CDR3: CSVEQALYGYTF
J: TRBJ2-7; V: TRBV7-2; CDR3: CASSLMSHRVGEQYF
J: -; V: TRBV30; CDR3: CAWNLGLYEQYF
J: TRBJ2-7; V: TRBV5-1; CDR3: CASSPRVNSDEQYF
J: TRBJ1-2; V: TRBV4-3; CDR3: CASSQESRGYGYTF
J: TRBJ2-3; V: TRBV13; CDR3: CASRTSGGLDTQYF
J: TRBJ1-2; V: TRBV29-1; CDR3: CSVVTGPHYGYTF
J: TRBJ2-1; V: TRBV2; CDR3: CASRTLTSYNEQFF
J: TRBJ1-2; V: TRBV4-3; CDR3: CASSQDLGGVNYGYTF
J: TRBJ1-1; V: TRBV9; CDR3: CASSVAAEMNTEAFF
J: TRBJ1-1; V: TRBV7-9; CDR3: CASSLEGDTEAFF
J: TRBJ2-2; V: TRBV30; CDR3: CAWSGQGATGELFF
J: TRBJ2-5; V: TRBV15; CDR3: CATSKRDYQETQYF
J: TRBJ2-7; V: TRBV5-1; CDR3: CASSPSGTYEQYF
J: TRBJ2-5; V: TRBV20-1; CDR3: CSARWSETQYF
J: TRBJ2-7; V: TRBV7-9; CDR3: CASSSPPPWEQYF
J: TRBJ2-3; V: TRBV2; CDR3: CALLGGYSTDTQYF
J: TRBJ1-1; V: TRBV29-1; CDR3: CSVGRTGGNTEAFF
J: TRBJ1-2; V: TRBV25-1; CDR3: CASSGFQAANYGYTF
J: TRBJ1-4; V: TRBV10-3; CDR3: CAISDGETNEKLFF
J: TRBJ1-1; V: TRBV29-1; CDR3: CSVEMLTEAFF
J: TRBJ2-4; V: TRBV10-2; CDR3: CASSDKRASGENIQYF
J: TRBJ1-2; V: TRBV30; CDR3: CAWSTAINYGYTF
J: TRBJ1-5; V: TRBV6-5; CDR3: CASSYKSGNQPQHF
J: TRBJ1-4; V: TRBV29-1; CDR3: CSVVSGTGDEKLFF
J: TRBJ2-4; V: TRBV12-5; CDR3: CASGLVGVRATEGIQYF
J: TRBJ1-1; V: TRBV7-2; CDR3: CASSSRQGTEAFF
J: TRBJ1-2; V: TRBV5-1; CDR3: CASSPDLDSGGYTF
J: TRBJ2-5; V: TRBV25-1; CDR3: CASRVGGQETQYF
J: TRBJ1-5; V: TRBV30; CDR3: CAWSDLPGRQPQHF
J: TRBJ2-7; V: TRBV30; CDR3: CAWGQGAYEQYF
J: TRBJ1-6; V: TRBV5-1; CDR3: CASSLSTYNSPLHF